The next 30 T cell receptor beta chains were all read from a single sample in a study of OX40 agonist ivuxolimab in advanced cancers. Profiled with immunoSEQ multiplex PCR; TCRdb holds only in-frame clones, not every one. The sample lists approximately 58,000 clones, approximately 89% occurring once. Specimen: CD4+ or CD8+ T cells sorted from blood, collected in a trial of the OX40 agonist ivuxolimab. The receptors shown here come from an adult with an advanced solid tumor such as melanoma, head and neck, liver or kidney cancer.

This sequence joins TRBV9 and TRBJ2-1; D ambiguous. This CDR3 region has 17 residues. V lost 0 bases and J lost 0, with 13 bases in between. CDR1 and CDR2 (germline): SGDLS, YYNGEE. CDR3 in DNA: TGTGCCAGCAGCGTAGGTAACCAACCAAGCTCCTACAATGAGCAGTTCTTC. Encoded protein: CASSVGNQPSSYNEQFF.

The chain employs TRBV7-9 and TRBJ2-7, with D possibly TRBD1 on 5 matching bases. The ends were cut back, 0 bases at V and 3 bases at J, with 9 bases in the middle. The CDR3 is 14 residues long. The germline V gene encodes CDR1 SEHNR and CDR2 FQNEAQ (reference sequence). CDR3 in amino acids: CASSLARGLYEQYF. CDR3 DNA sequence: TGTGCCAGCAGCTTAGCAAGGGGCCTCTACGAGCAGTACTTC.

To note about this clone: The same CDR3 also results from other DNA sequences found in this sample. This CDR3 reads CASSQDGEKLFF. CDR3 nucleotide sequence: TGCGCCAGCAGCCAAGATGGGGAAAAACTGTTTTTT. The genes are TRBV4-1 and TRBJ1-4; D call uncertain. Trimming removed 0 bases from V and 8 bases from J, with 4 bases in between. Germline values: CDR1 MGHRA, CDR2 YSYEKL. The CDR3 spans 12 residues.

V and J are TRBV7-2 and TRBJ2-7, with D possibly being TRBD1 or TRBD2 (6 bases each). With 2 bases removed from V and 4 bases from J, the gap between germline ends came to 18 bases. The CDR3 has 16 amino acids. The germline V gene has CDR1 SGHTA and CDR2 FQGNSA. In DNA form, the CDR3 reads TGTGCCAGCAGCTTAAGGCCCCAACCGGGGGCTTACGAGCAGTACTTC. Its translation: CASSLRPQPGAYEQYF.

The sample holds one count of this clone. This chain joins TRBV16 and TRBJ1-2; tentatively, D is TRBD1 (5 bases). Germline V gives CDR1 KGHSY, CDR2 FQNENV. This CDR3 comprises 16 residues. Trimming shortened V by 1 base and J by 1 base, and 13 bases separated the two germline ends. Here the CDR3 DNA reads TGTGCCAGCAGCCAATATGGGGCGGACCTTAACTATGGCTACACCTTC. Protein sequence: CASSQYGADLNYGYTF.

This chain uses TRBV14 with TRBJ2-7, with 7 bases fitting TRBD1. Germline V gene sequence: CDR1 SGHDN, CDR2 FVKESK. CDR3 length: 15 amino acids. V lost 0 bases, J lost 2 bases, and 4 bases stayed unmatched. The CDR3 bases are TGTGCCAGCAGCCAAGACACAGGGGCGACCTACGAGCAGTACTTC. Amino acids: CASSQDTGATYEQYF.

This chain uses TRBV5-8 with TRBJ1-2, with unresolved D. In germline, CDR1 is SGHTS, CDR2 YDEGEE. The CDR3 totals 15 residues. The germline V and J ends were trimmed by 2 bases and 4 bases, with 15 bases remaining between them. CDR3 region: CASSFPAREPYGYTF. CDR3 DNA: TGTGCCAGCAGCTTCCCGGCCAGAGAGCCCTATGGCTACACCTTC.

The genes are TRBV6-1 and TRBJ2-5; the D gene is possibly TRBD2 (5 bases). Trimming shortened V by 7 bases and J by 4 bases, and 19 bases separated the two germline ends. The CDR3 contains 15 residues. Germline-derived CDR1 and CDR2 are MNHNS and SASEGT. This CDR3 reads CASTPGSSGGETQYF. For the CDR3, the DNA is TGTGCCAGCACCCCGGGATCGAGTGGTGGAGAGACCCAGTACTTC.

The chain recombines TRBV28 with TRBJ2-7, with TRBD2 identical over 13 bases. The CDR3 is 16 residues long. Germline values: CDR1 MDHEN, CDR2 SYDVKM. The ends lost 4 bases at V and 13 bases at J; junction bases unmatched: 16. CDR3 sequence reads: CASSSYLLAGGASGYF. DNA of the CDR3: TGTGCCAGCAGTTCCTACCTACTAGCGGGAGGGGCAAGCGGATACTTC. Variable domain in full (rest from reference TRBV28 and TRBJ2-7): DVKVTQSSRYLVKRTGEKVFLECVQDMDHENMFWYRQDPGLGLRLIYFSYDVKMKEKGDIPEGYSVSREKKERFSLILESASTNQTSMYLCASSSYLLAGGASGYFGPGTRLTVT.

This chain uses TRBV27 with TRBJ2-7; D is ambiguous. Deletions cut 5 bases from V and 3 bases from J, with 11 bases between. CDR1 is MNHEY and CDR2 is SMNVEV in the germline V gene (reference sequence). The length of the CDR3 is 13 residues. The chain's CDR3 is CASSLTNYYEQYF. The DNA for the CDR3 is TGTGCCAGCAGTCTAACTAATTACTACGAGCAGTACTTC.

In its sample, this clone was seen once. The rearrangement links TRBV7-9 to TRBJ1-3; D call uncertain. This CDR3 has 15 residues. Germline loops: CDR1 SEHNR, CDR2 FQNEAQ (reference sequence). V was clipped by 5 bases and J by 2 bases, with 13 bases between them. The CDR3 loop reads CASSLDLTPGNTIYF. The CDR3 DNA reads as TGTGCCAGCAGCCTGGACCTGACCCCTGGAAACACCATATATTTT.

V gene TRBV9 combines with J gene TRBJ2-2, with unresolved D. The CDR3 has 13 amino acids. Germline loops: CDR1 SGDLS, CDR2 YYNGEE. V was shortened by 3 bases and J by 4 bases, with 7 bases between the two germline ends. The CDR3 coding sequence is TGTGCCAGCAGCGAACATCGCACCGGGGAGCTGTTTTTT. Protein product: CASSEHRTGELFF.

This chain links TRBV7-6 with TRBJ2-3; D may be TRBD1 (6 bases). The CDR3 contains 16 residues. Per the germline V gene, CDR1 is SGHVS and CDR2 is FNYEAQ. The V and J ends lost 1 base and 1 base respectively, with 12 bases between them. As DNA, the CDR3 is TGTGCCAGCAGCTTAGTGGGACAAAGAGGCACAGATACGCAGTATTTT. Translating gives CASSLVGQRGTDTQYF.

Concerning this clone itself: Germline is not matched at one junction end, which may reflect a read error. The CDR3 DNA sequence: TGTGCCAGCACCTTAGCGGGAGGCTCCTACAATGAGCAGTTCTTC. It translates to CASTLAGGSYNEQFF. V gene TRBV7-9 combines with J gene TRBJ2-1, with 10 nucleotides matching TRBD2. CDR3 length equals 15 residues. Germline CDR1 is SEHNR and CDR2 is FQNEAQ (reference sequence).

The chain uses TRBV7-2 and TRBJ2-3; no reliable D call. Germline CDR1 and CDR2: SGHTA and FQGNSA. V was shortened by 0 bases and J by 2 bases, with 6 bases between the two germline ends. The CDR3 covers 14 residues. The CDR3 reads CASSLAQYTDTQYF. CDR3 bases: TGTGCCAGCAGCTTAGCACAGTACACAGATACGCAGTATTTT. Looking up the rest from reference TRBV7-2 and TRBJ2-3 gives the full variable domain: GAGVSQSPSNKVTEKGKDVELRCDPISGHTALYWYRQSLGQGLEFLIYFQGNSAPDKSGLPSDRFSAERTGGSVSTLTIQRTQQEDSAVYLCASSLAQYTDTQYFGPGTRLTVL.

The chain combines TRBV7-8 with TRBJ2-5, with TRBD2 matching 10 bases. The length of the CDR3 is 16 residues. The junction had 7 bases not matched to a gene; V was cut back by 4 bases and J by 2 bases. Per germline, CDR1 SGHVS and CDR2 FQNEAQ. The DNA of the CDR3 is TGTGCCAGCAGCTCCAGCGGGAGGGCCCTTCAAGAGACCCAGTACTTC. Protein: CASSSSGRALQETQYF.

This chain links TRBV7-8 with TRBJ2-7; TRBD2 matches at 11 bases. Germline V gene lookup returns CDR1 SGHVS and CDR2 FQNEAQ. This CDR3 contains 16 residues. With V trimmed by 5 bases and J by 5 bases, 11 bases remained unmatched. CDR3: CASSVFTSGSYHEQYF. CDR3 DNA: TGTGCCAGCAGCGTTTTCACTAGCGGGAGTTACCACGAGCAGTACTTC.

This sequence joins TRBV27 and TRBJ1-2; no definite D call. Germline V lookup: CDR1 MNHEY, CDR2 SMNVEV (reference sequence). V lost 5 bases, J lost 3 bases, and 10 bases lay in between. This CDR3 is built from 13 residues. The CDR3 spells CASSPSEDYGYTF. The CDR3 DNA sequence: TGTGCCAGCAGTCCATCAGAGGACTATGGCTACACCTTC.

The chain couples TRBV10-1 to TRBJ2-3, with 7 bases aligning to TRBD2. The germline V gene has CDR1 WNHNN and CDR2 SYGVQD (reference sequence). The trim removed 8 bases at V and 7 bases at J, leaving 6 bases unmatched. The CDR3 is made up of 12 amino acids. CDR3 residues: CASAGADNTQYF. In nucleotides, the CDR3 is TGCGCCAGCGCGGGAGCGGACAATACGCAGTATTTT.

V usage is TRBV6-6 and J usage is TRBJ1-2; D remains ambiguous. CDR1 is MNHNY, CDR2 SVGAGI, per germline (reference sequence). There are 13 residues in the CDR3. The ends were cut back, 4 bases at V and 2 bases at J, with 8 bases in the middle. The CDR3 is CASSSEWNYGYTF. CDR3 DNA: TGTGCCAGCAGTTCAGAATGGAACTATGGCTACACCTTC.

V and J are TRBV6-1 and TRBJ2-1; D not resolved. The germline V gene has CDR1 MNHNS and CDR2 SASEGT. Trimming pared 6 bases from V and 5 bases from J, leaving 17 bases between. The CDR3 length is 15 residues. The CDR3 protein is CASSLARLTNNEQFF. Here the CDR3 DNA reads TGTGCCAGCAGCCTGGCGCGACTGACGAACAATGAGCAGTTCTTC.

The genes are TRBV18 and TRBJ2-1; 8 positions match TRBD1. Losses at the gene ends were 3 bases for V and 5 bases for J; bases not matched to a gene: 9. Germline V gene sequence: CDR1 KGHSH, CDR2 LQKENI. This CDR3 is built from 16 residues. The CDR3 nucleotides are TGTGCCAGCTCACCTATTGGGCAGGGGGCGCACAATGAGCAGTTCTTC. The encoded protein is CASSPIGQGAHNEQFF.

There are a few counts of this clone. The gene calls are TRBV4-2 and TRBJ1-5; possibly TRBD1 for D (5 bases). V was trimmed by 0 bases and J by 4 bases, leaving 13 bases between them. The CDR3 contains 16 residues. CDR1 LGHNA and CDR2 YNFKEQ come from the germline V gene. CDR3 loop: CASSQEKGRVNQPQHF. The CDR3 bases are TGTGCCAGCAGCCAAGAAAAAGGCAGGGTGAATCAGCCCCAGCATTTT.

As to this clone: This same CDR3 is encoded by further DNA sequences in the sample. V and J are TRBV6-5 and TRBJ2-7, with a weak D call TRBD1 (6 bases). CDR3 length: 13 residues. V was clipped by 6 bases and J by 4 bases, with 13 bases between them. Germline CDR1 reads MNHEY; CDR2 reads SVGAGI. DNA of the CDR3: TGTGCCAGCAGCCCAGGACAGTCGTACGAGCAGTACTTC. It is translated as CASSPGQSYEQYF.

The chain has TRBV5-1 and TRBJ2-3, with 9 bases lining up with TRBD1. V shed 6 bases and J 6 bases; nucleotides not matched to a gene: 11. The CDR3 spans 15 residues. CDR1 and CDR2 (germline): SGHRS, YFSETQ. CDR3 amino acids: CASILGTGISDTQYF. The CDR3 nucleotides are TGCGCCAGCATACTCGGGACAGGGATCTCGGATACGCAGTATTTT.

The CDR3 DNA reads TGTGCCAGCAGTTCACCGACTAGCGGGATCACCTACAATGAGCAGTTCTTC. Encoded protein: CASSSPTSGITYNEQFF. The V gene is TRBV28, the J gene TRBJ2-1, with TRBD2 matching over 11 bases. Unmatched junction bases numbered 7, after V lost 4 bases and J lost 2 bases. CDR1 is MDHEN, CDR2 SYDVKM, per germline. The CDR3 runs to 17 residues.

In its sample, this clone was seen a few times. Other DNA sequences in this specimen translate into the identical CDR3. This rearrangement joins TRBV7-9 to TRBJ2-5; D is perhaps TRBD1 (5 bases). In germline, CDR1 is SEHNR, CDR2 FQNEAQ (reference sequence). Trimming took off 5 bases at V and 1 base at J, with 14 bases between the two ends. CDR3 length: 15 amino acids. The CDR3 bases are TGTGCCAGCAGCCTCAGGGTGGGCTCCCAAGAGACCCAGTACTTC. Its protein product is CASSLRVGSQETQYF.

V and J are TRBV27 and TRBJ2-7; 10 bases are shared with TRBD1. Per germline, CDR1 MNHEY and CDR2 SMNVEV (reference sequence). V was pared by 6 bases and J by 5 bases, with 7 bases of the junction left unmatched. This CDR3 has 14 residues. The CDR3, as DNA: TGTGCCAGCAGAGACAGGGGGCAATTGGACGAGCAGTACTTC. Its protein is CASRDRGQLDEQYF.

The rearrangement uses TRBV7-2 and TRBJ2-3, with TRBD2 identical over 7 bases. V lost 5 bases and J lost 2; bases outside the gene matches: 16. CDR3 size: 18 residues. Germline CDR1 SGHTA, CDR2 FQGNSA. The CDR3 loop reads CASSNTNRAGFYTDTQYF. In nucleotides, the CDR3 is TGTGCCAGCAGCAATACGAACAGAGCGGGATTCTACACAGATACGCAGTATTTT.

CDR3 sequence (DNA): TGTGCCAGCAGTCTAGGGGGTACGGGCACTGAAGCTTTCTTT. Translated: CASSLGGTGTEAFF. This chain joins TRBV28 and TRBJ1-1; maybe TRBD1 (6 bases). Trimming cost V 5 bases and J 4 bases, with 14 bases left between them. The germline V gene encodes CDR1 MDHEN and CDR2 SYDVKM. CDR3 length: 14 amino acids.